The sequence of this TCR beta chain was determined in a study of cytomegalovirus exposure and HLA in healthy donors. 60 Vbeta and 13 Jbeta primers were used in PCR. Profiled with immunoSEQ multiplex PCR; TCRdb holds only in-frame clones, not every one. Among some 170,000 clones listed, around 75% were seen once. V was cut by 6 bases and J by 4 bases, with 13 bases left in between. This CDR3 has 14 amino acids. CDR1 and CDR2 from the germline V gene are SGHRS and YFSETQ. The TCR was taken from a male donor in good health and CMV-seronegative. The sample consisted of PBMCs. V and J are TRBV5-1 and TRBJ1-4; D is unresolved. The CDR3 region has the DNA TGCGCCAGCAAACCGGCGGGATTTAATGAAAAACTGTTTTTT. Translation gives CASKPAGFNEKLFF.